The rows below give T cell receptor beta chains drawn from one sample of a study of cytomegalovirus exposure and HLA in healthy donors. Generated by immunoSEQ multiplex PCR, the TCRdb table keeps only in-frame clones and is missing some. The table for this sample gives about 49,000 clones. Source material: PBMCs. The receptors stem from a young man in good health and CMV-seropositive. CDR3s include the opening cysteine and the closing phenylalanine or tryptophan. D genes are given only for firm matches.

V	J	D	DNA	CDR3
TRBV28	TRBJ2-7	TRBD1	TGTGCCAGCAGTATCCGACAGGGGGCAGGAGACGAGCAGTACTTC	CASSIRQGAGDEQYF
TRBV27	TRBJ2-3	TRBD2	TGTGCCGGCTCAAAGCGGGAGGGTGATACGCAGTATTTT	CAGSKREGDTQYF
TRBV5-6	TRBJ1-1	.	TGTGCCAGCAGCTTCAGGGACACTGAAGCTTTCTTT	CASSFRDTEAFF
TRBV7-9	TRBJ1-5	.	TGTGCCAGCAGCTTAGCGTTAACAGACAATCAGCCCCAGCATTTT	CASSLALTDNQPQHF
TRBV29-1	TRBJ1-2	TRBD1	TGCAGCGTTGAGCGTGGACAGGTCGTTGATGGCTACACCTTC	CSVERGQVVDGYTF
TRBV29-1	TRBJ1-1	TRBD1	TGCAGCGTTAAGGACAGGTGGTACACTGAAGCTTTCTTT	CSVKDRWYTEAFF
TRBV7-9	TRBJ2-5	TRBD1	TGTGCCAGCAGCACGTGGGACAGCCAAGAGACCCAGTACTTC	CASSTWDSQETQYF
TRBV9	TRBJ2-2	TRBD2	TGTGCCAGCAGCGCCACTAGCGGGAGGAACACCGGGGAGCTGTTTTTT	CASSATSGRNTGELFF
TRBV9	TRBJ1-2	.	TGTGCCAGCAGCGCCCAGAACGGGAATGGCTACACCTTC	CASSAQNGNGYTF
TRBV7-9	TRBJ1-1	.	TGTGCCAGCAGCTCCCAGGGCGGCACTGAAGCTTTCTTT	CASSSQGGTEAFF
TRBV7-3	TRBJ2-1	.	TGTGCCAGCAGCCCCTCAAGGGGTTACAATGAGCAGTTCTTC	CASSPSRGYNEQFF
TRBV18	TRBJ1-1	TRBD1	TGTGCCAGCTCACCGGGGCAGGGGGCTGAAGCTTTCTTT	CASSPGQGAEAFF
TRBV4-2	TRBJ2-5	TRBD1	TGTGCCAGCAGCCACTCGACAGGGACGATACAAGAGACCCAGTACTTC	CASSHSTGTIQETQYF
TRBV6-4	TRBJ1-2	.	TGTGCCAGCAGTGACGGGTCAGGAAACTATGGCTACACCTTC	CASSDGSGNYGYTF
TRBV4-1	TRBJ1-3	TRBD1	TGCGCCAGCAGCCGAACAGGGGCTGGAAACACCATATATTTT	CASSRTGAGNTIYF